The clone carrying this TCR beta chain showed up many times. The entry originates in a study of Graves' ophthalmopathy and Graves' hyperthyroidism. Study at large: Samples of peripheral blood were obtained at initial diagnosis, prior to treatment of any kind.

For repertoire sequencing, the TCR beta CDR3 regions were amplified from RNA transcripts. A first-round RT-PCR used HTBI primers, followed by a second-round multiplex PCR. TCRdb redid the calling of the multiplex PCR reads with MiXCR, one entry per CDR3 protein. The sample consists of fewer than 350,000 distinct CDR3 sequences, about a sixth of them appearing once. Exclusion covered patients with other autoimmune diseases or uncontrolled infections (as well as pregnancy or lactation). This CDR3 contains 15 residues. The germline V gene encodes CDR1 LGHNA and CDR2 YNFKEQ. The V and J ends lost 0 bases and 6 bases respectively, with 15 bases between them.

The material sequenced was peripheral blood. This chain joins TRBV4-2 and TRBJ2-7; perhaps TRBD2 as D (5 bases). This TCR came from an adult man with Graves' ophthalmopathy. The CDR3 region has the DNA TGTGCCAGCAGCCAAGACCGGGCGGCGGGCGGCGAGCAGTACTTC. Translating it yields CASSQDRAAGGEQYF.